These T cell receptor beta chains were read from a single sample in a study of shared clonotypes between healthy human individuals. Sequencing used immunoSEQ multiplex PCR; TCRdb keeps in-frame clones, though not all of them. The table records millions of clones, roughly 94% of them present only once. What was sequenced was naive CD4+ T cells sorted from blood. The receptors originated from a man aged 18 to 29 in good health. Each CDR3 is given with its conserved first and last residue. The D gene is left open where the match is weak. Clone size is given for some rows only: seen once, a few or many times, or a class if the clone is expanded.

clone size	V gene	J gene	D gene	CDR3 protein	CDR3 DNA
-	TRBV6-5	TRBJ1-1	-	CATQYRDEAFF	TGTGCCACCCAGTACAGGGATGAAGCTTTCTTT
-	TRBV18	TRBJ2-2	-	CASSPLWGNTGELFF	TGTGCCAGCTCACCCCTTTGGGGGAACACCGGGGAGCTGTTTTTT
-	TRBV7-9	TRBJ2-1	-	CAISTGYNEQFF	TGTGCCATCTCGACAGGCTACAATGAGCAGTTCTTC
-	TRBV7-3	TRBJ1-1	-	CASSLNPGGTEAFF	TGTGCCAGCAGCTTAAATCCGGGGGGCACTGAAGCTTTCTTT
-	TRBV5-1	TRBJ2-3	TRBD2	CASSGAGTSGVSDTQYF	TGCGCCAGCAGCGGGGCCGGGACTAGCGGGGTATCAGATACGCAGTATTTT
-	TRBV11-2	TRBJ2-2	TRBD2	CASSFSAGVAGELFF	TGTGCCAGCAGCTTCTCTGCGGGAGTAGCCGGGGAGCTGTTTTTT
-	TRBV7-3	TRBJ2-2	TRBD1	CASSLYGGTAGTGELFF	TGTGCCAGCAGCCTCTACGGTGGGACAGCTGGTACCGGGGAGCTGTTTTTT
once	TRBV30	TRBJ1-2	-	CAWSVQGANYGYTF	TGTGCCTGGAGTGTACAAGGGGCAAACTATGGCTACACCTTC
-	TRBV6-1	TRBJ2-7	TRBD1	CASTDRGQMSSYEQYF	TGTGCCAGCACTGACAGGGGCCAGATGAGCTCCTACGAGCAGTACTTC
-	TRBV5-1	TRBJ1-2	-	CASSLAGERDGYTF	TGCGCCAGCAGCTTGGCCGGGGAGAGGGACGGCTACACCTTC
-	TRBV19	TRBJ2-4	TRBD1	CASSITTGTIVSKNIQYF	TGTGCCAGTAGTATCACGACAGGGACAATAGTGTCTAAAAACATTCAGTACTTC
-	TRBV19	TRBJ2-3	TRBD2	CASSQTSGRTDTQYF	TGTGCCAGTTCCCAGACTAGCGGGAGGACAGATACGCAGTATTTT
-	TRBV7-4	TRBJ2-7	-	CASTWNGTLPPYEQYF	TGTGCCAGCACGTGGAACGGGACCTTACCCCCCTACGAGCAGTACTTC
-	TRBV5-1	TRBJ2-1	-	CASSLTSSSYNEQFF	TGCGCCAGCAGCTTGACGTCGAGCTCCTACAATGAGCAGTTCTTC
-	TRBV6-6	TRBJ2-2	-	CASSSSGPTGELFF	TGTGCCAGCAGTTCCTCAGGTCCGACCGGGGAGCTGTTTTTT
-	TRBV5-1	TRBJ2-2	TRBD2	CASSLERSGGPNTGELFF	TGCGCCAGCAGCTTGGAACGTAGCGGGGGACCTAACACCGGGGAGCTGTTTTTT
-	TRBV28	TRBJ2-7	TRBD2	CASSFVGGNEQYF	TGTGCCAGCAGTTTTGTGGGGGGGAACGAGCAGTACTTC
-	TRBV5-1	TRBJ2-2	-	CASSLVGAGELFF	TGCGCCAGCAGCTTGGTCGGTGCCGGGGAGCTGTTTTTT
-	TRBV7-2	TRBJ2-1	TRBD1	CASSLAGTGGHEQFF	TGTGCCAGCAGCTTAGCGGGGACAGGGGGTCATGAGCAGTTCTTC
-	TRBV6-6	TRBJ1-1	-	CASSYRGGDTEAFF	TGTGCCAGCAGTTACCGTGGGGGGGACACTGAAGCTTTCTTT
once	TRBV2	TRBJ1-3	-	CASSEVYSGNTIYF	TGTGCCAGCAGTGAAGTTTACTCTGGAAACACCATATATTTT
many	TRBV27	TRBJ2-1	-	CASMGRNEQFF	TGTGCCAGCATGGGCCGGAATGAGCAGTTCTTC
-	TRBV2	TRBJ1-6	TRBD1	CASSEIPGTANSPLHF	TGTGCCAGCAGTGAAATACCCGGGACAGCAAATTCACCCCTCCACTTT
once	TRBV5-1	TRBJ2-7	-	CASTGTNYEQYF	TGCGCCAGCACGGGCACCAACTACGAGCAGTACTTC
-	TRBV6-6	TRBJ1-1	-	CASSYAGTEAFF	TGTGCCAGCAGTTATGCAGGTACTGAAGCTTTCTTT
-	TRBV18	TRBJ2-5	-	CASSPLDSQETQYF	TGTGCCAGCTCACCCCTAGACTCGCAAGAGACCCAGTACTTC
-	TRBV7-8	TRBJ2-7	TRBD1	CASSSSTGNYEQYF	TGTGCCAGCAGCTCCTCGACAGGGAACTACGAGCAGTACTTC
-	TRBV5-1	TRBJ2-1	-	CASSPRAHNEQFF	TGCGCCAGCAGCCCGAGGGCCCACAATGAGCAGTTCTTC
once	TRBV6-5	TRBJ2-7	TRBD1	CASSYGWGRGRYEQYF	TGTGCCAGCAGTTACGGTTGGGGCAGGGGGCGGTACGAGCAGTACTTC
-	TRBV5-1	TRBJ2-5	-	CASSLARVGETQYF	TGCGCCAGCAGCTTGGCACGGGTCGGGGAGACCCAGTACTTC
-	TRBV29-1	TRBJ1-1	-	CSVVRNTEAFF	TGCAGCGTTGTCAGGAACACTGAAGCTTTCTTT
-	TRBV5-1	TRBJ2-2	-	CASSPENTGELFF	TGCGCCAGCAGCCCCGAGAACACCGGGGAGCTGTTTTTT
-	TRBV7-2	TRBJ2-5	-	CASSSPPETQYF	TGTGCCAGCAGCTCCCCCCCAGAGACCCAGTACTTC
-	TRBV6-5	TRBJ1-6	-	CASSYSRSYNSPLHF	TGTGCCAGCAGTTACAGTAGATCCTATAATTCACCCCTCCACTTT
-	TRBV7-2	TRBJ2-7	-	CASSLAGGRVSYEQYF	TGTGCCAGCAGCTTAGCGGGGGGCCGCGTTTCCTACGAGCAGTACTTC
-	TRBV7-2	TRBJ1-6	-	CASSFPNSPLHF	TGTGCCAGCAGCTTTCCAAATTCACCCCTCCACTTT
-	TRBV29-1	TRBJ2-7	-	CSVLGGRQGSHEQYF	TGCAGCGTACTAGGAGGGCGACAGGGTTCCCACGAGCAGTACTTC
once	TRBV5-1	TRBJ1-1	TRBD1	CASSSGQPNTEAFF	TGCGCCAGCAGCTCGGGACAGCCAAACACTGAAGCTTTCTTT
-	TRBV11-2	TRBJ2-3	TRBD2	CATHRGERGADTQYF	TGTGCCACCCACCGAGGGGAGCGGGGGGCAGATACGCAGTATTTT
-	TRBV5-4	TRBJ1-6	TRBD1	CASSSKDRGLEPLHF	TGTGCCAGCAGCTCTAAGGACAGGGGGTTGGAACCCCTCCACTTT
few	TRBV5-1	TRBJ2-7	-	CASSLGQGSYEQYF	TGCGCCAGCAGCTTGGGGCAGGGCTCCTACGAGCAGTACTTC
-	TRBV7-2	TRBJ1-6	-	CASSPRGNNSPLHF	TGTGCCAGCAGCCCTCGGGGTAATAATTCACCCCTCCACTTT
-	TRBV6-1	TRBJ1-6	-	CASSEGQTGPNSPLHF	TGTGCCAGCAGTGAAGGTCAGACAGGCCCGAATTCACCCCTCCACTTT
-	TRBV27	TRBJ2-1	TRBD2	CASSLKGLAGAWHEQFF	TGTGCCAGCAGTTTAAAAGGACTAGCGGGGGCCTGGCATGAGCAGTTCTTC
-	TRBV28	TRBJ1-2	-	CASSLGTGSNGYTF	TGTGCCAGCAGTTTAGGAACAGGGTCGAATGGCTACACCTTC
-	TRBV4-1	TRBJ2-3	-	CASSRGRDADTQYF	TGCGCCAGCAGCCGGGGGCGGGACGCAGATACGCAGTATTTT
-	TRBV28	TRBJ2-7	-	CASSLSQVGGEQYF	TGTGCCAGCAGTTTATCTCAGGTCGGAGGCGAGCAGTACTTC
-	TRBV10-2	TRBJ2-7	TRBD1	CASRVTGSYEQYF	TGCGCCAGCAGGGTGACAGGGTCCTACGAGCAGTACTTC
-	TRBV2	TRBJ1-2	-	CASSVVATYGYTF	TGTGCCAGCAGTGTAGTCGCAACTTACGGCTACACCTTC
-	TRBV5-6	TRBJ1-1	TRBD1	CASSFDRGNTEAFF	TGTGCCAGCAGCTTCGACAGGGGGAACACTGAAGCTTTCTTT